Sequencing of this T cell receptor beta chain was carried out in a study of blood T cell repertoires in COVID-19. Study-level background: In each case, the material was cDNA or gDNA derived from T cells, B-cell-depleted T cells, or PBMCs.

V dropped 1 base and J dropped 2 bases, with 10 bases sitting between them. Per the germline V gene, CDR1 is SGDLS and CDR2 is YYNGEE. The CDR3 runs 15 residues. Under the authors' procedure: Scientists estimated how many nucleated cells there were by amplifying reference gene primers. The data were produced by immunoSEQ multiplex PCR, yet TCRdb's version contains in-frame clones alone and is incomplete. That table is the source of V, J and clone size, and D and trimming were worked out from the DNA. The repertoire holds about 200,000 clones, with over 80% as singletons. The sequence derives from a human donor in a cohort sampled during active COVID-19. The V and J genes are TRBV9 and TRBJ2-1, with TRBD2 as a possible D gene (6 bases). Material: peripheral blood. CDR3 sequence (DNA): TGTGCCAGCAGCGTATCCGGAGGGCCCTACAATGAGCAGTTCTTC. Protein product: CASSVSGGPYNEQFF.